A single sample is the source of the 32 T cell receptor beta chains below, sequenced in a study of CD8 T cells in Susac syndrome. With random hexamers, roughly 0.45 to 1 ug RNA was reverse transcribed. MiXCR, applied by TCRdb to the immunoSEQ multiplex PCR reads, yields one record per CDR3 protein. Among tens of thousands of distinct CDR3 sequences listed, approximately 93% were seen once. Sequenced sample: CD8+ T cells from PBMCs. Receptors were obtained from a human donor with Susac syndrome.

This clonotype turned up a few times. The rearrangement links TRBV12-3 or TRBV12-4 to TRBJ2-7; 9 positions agree with TRBD1. The CDR3 loop spans 14 amino acids. The V segment lost 5 bases and the J segment 5 bases; nucleotides outside the gene matches: 7. As DNA, the CDR3 is TGTGCCAGCAGTCCTAACAGGGGGCCGCACGAGCAGTACTTC. It encodes CASSPNRGPHEQYF.

The chain joins TRBV11-2 to TRBJ2-2; perhaps TRBD1 as D (5 bases). CDR1 and CDR2 (germline): SGHAT, FQNNGV. The CDR3 sequence is 15 residues long. Trimming removed 2 bases from V and 2 bases from J, with 9 bases in between. In DNA form, the CDR3 reads TGTGCCAGCAGCTTAATAGGGGATAACACCGGGGAGCTGTTTTTT. Protein sequence: CASSLIGDNTGELFF.

The rearrangement joins TRBV3-1 to TRBJ1-3; no firm D call. Trimming shortened V by 1 base and J by 0 bases, and 7 bases separated the two germline ends. This CDR3 has 15 amino acids. In germline, CDR1 is LGHDT, CDR2 YNNKEL (reference sequence). The CDR3: CASSQARSSGNTIYF. The DNA for the CDR3 is TGTGCCAGCAGCCAAGCGAGGAGCTCTGGAAACACCATATATTTT.

The chain uses TRBV29-1 and TRBJ1-1; the D gene is possibly TRBD1 (5 bases). Trimming shortened V by 3 bases and J by 0 bases, and 8 bases separated the two germline ends. Per the germline V gene, CDR1 is SQVTM and CDR2 is ANQGSEA. The CDR3 contains 13 residues. CDR3 bases: TGCAGCGTTGACACAGGATTGAACACTGAAGCTTTCTTT. Its protein is CSVDTGLNTEAFF.

The chain carries TRBV9 and TRBJ2-6; D possibly uses TRBD1 or TRBD2 (6 bases each). CDR3 length equals 19 residues. Germline CDR1 reads SGDLS; CDR2 reads YYNGEE. The V end lost 0 bases, the J end lost 0 bases, and 16 bases lay between the germline ends. CDR3 sequence reads: CASSVATGAGSSGANVLTF. The CDR3 nucleotides read TGTGCCAGCAGCGTAGCTACGGGGGCGGGGTCCTCTGGGGCCAACGTCCTGACTTTC.

The chain employs TRBV28 and TRBJ2-7, with D perhaps assigned TRBD1 or TRBD2 (5 bases each). The CDR3 runs 15 residues. V was pared by 3 bases and J by 0 bases, with 12 bases between. Germline V gene data show CDR1 as MDHEN and CDR2 as SYDVKM. The CDR3 spells CASSFGTDSSYEQYF. The CDR3 nucleotides read TGTGCCAGCAGTTTTGGGACCGATAGCTCCTACGAGCAGTACTTC.

The V gene is TRBV3-1, the J gene TRBJ2-1, with D uncertain. The CDR3 has 16 amino acids. V lost 0 bases and J lost 8, with 17 bases in between. Germline V gene data show CDR1 as LGHDT and CDR2 as YNNKEL (reference sequence). DNA of the CDR3: TGTGCCAGCAGCCAAGATCGCCCCCCCACGACGGATGAGCAGTTCTTC. The encoded protein is CASSQDRPPTTDEQFF.

The chain recombines TRBV9 with TRBJ2-1; 10 positions match TRBD1. With 3 bases clipped from V and 4 bases from J, the junction kept 1 base outside the gene matches. Germline V gene data show CDR1 as SGDLS and CDR2 as YYNGEE. CDR3 length equals 14 residues. DNA for the CDR3: TGTGCCAGCAGCGGGGGACAGGGGTACAATGAGCAGTTCTTC. This translates into CASSGGQGYNEQFF.

This sequence joins TRBV27 and TRBJ1-5; D possibly corresponds to TRBD1 (6 bases). V was clipped by 5 bases and J by 1 base, with 15 bases between them. Germline V gene data show CDR1 as MNHEY and CDR2 as SMNVEV (reference sequence). The CDR3 consists of 16 residues. CDR3 protein: CASSPRGRGSNQPQHF. The CDR3 DNA is TGTGCCAGCAGTCCCCGGGGGCGTGGGAGCAATCAGCCCCAGCATTTT.

The chain recombines TRBV5-4 with TRBJ1-1; D not resolved. CDR3 length: 13 amino acids. V lost 1 base, J lost 3 bases, and 7 bases lay in between. Per the germline V gene, CDR1 is SGHNT and CDR2 is YYREEE (reference sequence). Here the CDR3 DNA reads TGTGCCAGCAGCTTGTTCGGGTACACTGAAGCTTTCTTT. This encodes CASSLFGYTEAFF.

This chain connects TRBV6-1 to TRBJ2-4, with D possibly matching TRBD1 (6 bases). V was cut by 0 bases and J by 2 bases, with 11 bases left in between. CDR1 is MNHNS and CDR2 is SASEGT in the germline V gene. The CDR3 is 16 residues long. The CDR3 spells CASSEAGGVTKNIQYF. CDR3 DNA sequence: TGTGCCAGCAGTGAAGCAGGGGGTGTCACCAAAAACATTCAGTACTTC.

This clonotype came up a few times. V and J are TRBV14 and TRBJ2-7; D not resolved. Between the trimmed V and J ends, which lost 0 bases and 3 bases, there was a span of 24 bases. Germline CDR1 SGHDN, CDR2 FVKESK. The CDR3 has 19 amino acids. This CDR3 reads CASSQDNSQRPESYYEQYF. CDR3 bases: TGTGCCAGCAGCCAAGATAATTCCCAACGTCCGGAGTCCTACTACGAGCAGTACTTC.

The chain joins TRBV6-5 to TRBJ2-1; D call uncertain. The CDR3 is 12 residues long. Trimming stripped 1 base from V and 8 bases from J, with 6 bases between. CDR1 MNHEY and CDR2 SVGAGI come from the germline V gene. The CDR3 protein is CASSYLGYEQFF. Here the CDR3 DNA reads TGTGCCAGCAGTTACTTAGGGTATGAGCAGTTCTTC.

The chain has TRBV20-1 and TRBJ2-5, with D maybe TRBD2 (7 bases). CDR1 and CDR2 from the germline V gene are DFQATT and SNEGSKA (reference sequence). The CDR3 has 13 residues. Trimming took 1 base from V and 7 from J, leaving 13 bases between them. CDR3 region: CSARALGGVTQYF. Written as DNA, the CDR3 is TGCAGTGCTAGAGCCTTAGGGGGGGTGACCCAGTACTTC.

The chain employs TRBV3-1 and TRBJ2-5; D unclear. This CDR3 is built from 14 residues. Per germline, CDR1 LGHDT and CDR2 YNNKEL (reference sequence). V lost 5 bases and J lost 0, with 10 bases in between. The CDR3 DNA follows: TGTGCCAGCAGCTATCTCAGAGACCAAGAGACCCAGTACTTC. It codes for CASSYLRDQETQYF.

CDR3 sequence (DNA): TGCGCCAGCAGCTTGGCCATCGGGCAATACCCGTACAATGAGCAGTTCTTC. It translates to CASSLAIGQYPYNEQFF. The chain joins TRBV5-1 to TRBJ2-1; unclear D gene. CDR3 length: 17 residues. Germline V gene data show CDR1 as SGHRS and CDR2 as YFSETQ. V shed 0 bases and J shed 4 bases, with 17 bases lying between them.

In DNA form, the CDR3 reads TGCAGTGCTAGCTACCCGACTAGCGGGGGCCCCACTATTATCGAGCAGTACTTC. It translates to CSASYPTSGGPTIIEQYF. The rearrangement links TRBV20-1 to TRBJ2-7; 12 nucleotides line up with TRBD2. Per the germline V gene, CDR1 is DFQATT and CDR2 is SNEGSKA (reference sequence). The CDR3 is 18 residues long. Unmatched junction bases numbered 18, after V lost 3 bases and J lost 6 bases.

This clonotype was seen just once. V usage is TRBV6-1 and J usage is TRBJ2-1; TRBD2 agrees at 10 bases. J gave up 0 bases and V 4 bases, and 0 bases lay outside the gene matches. The CDR3 has 15 residues. The germline CDR1 and CDR2 sequences are MNHNS and SASEGT. DNA for the CDR3: TGTGCCAGCAGTGGGACTAGCGGCTCCTACAATGAGCAGTTCTTC. It yields the protein CASSGTSGSYNEQFF.

CDR3: CASSPWGEYNSPLHF. As DNA, the CDR3 is TGTGCCAGCAGCCCTTGGGGGGAATATAATTCACCCCTCCACTTT. The chain links TRBV7-9 to TRBJ1-6; possibly TRBD1 for D (5 bases). This CDR3 spans 15 amino acids. Trimming took 5 bases from V and 4 from J, leaving 12 bases between them. CDR1 and CDR2 from the germline V gene are SEHNR and FQNEAQ (reference sequence).

This chain links TRBV6-4 with TRBJ2-1, with TRBD1 as a possible D gene (5 bases). Germline V CDR1 and CDR2: MRHNA, SNTAGT. V was trimmed by 4 bases and J by 7 bases, leaving 20 bases between them. The length of the CDR3 is 16 residues. This CDR3 is CASSAELQGVGNEQFF. Written as DNA, the CDR3 is TGTGCCAGCAGTGCGGAATTGCAGGGTGTAGGGAATGAGCAGTTCTTC.

This clonotype has only one observation. V and J are TRBV7-9 and TRBJ1-2; unclear D gene. Germline-derived CDR1 and CDR2 are SEHNR and FQNEAQ (reference sequence). Trimming pared 6 bases from V and 0 bases from J, leaving 11 bases between. This CDR3 spans 14 amino acids. CDR3 sequence reads: CASSPETPNYGYTF. Here the CDR3 DNA reads TGTGCCAGCAGTCCGGAGACTCCTAACTATGGCTACACCTTC. Combining the CDR3 with reference TRBV7-9 and TRBJ1-2 gives the whole variable domain DTGVSQNPRHKITKRGQNVTFRCDPISEHNRLYWYRQTLGQGPEFLTYFQNEAQLEKSRLLSDRFSAERPKGSFSTLEIQRTEQGDSAMYLCASSPETPNYGYTFGSGTRLTVV.

The chain couples TRBV14 to TRBJ2-1; 12 bases agree with TRBD2. Germline loops: CDR1 SGHDN, CDR2 FVKESK. V was pared by 1 base and J by 2 bases, with 12 bases of the junction left unmatched. CDR3 length: 20 residues. The CDR3 nucleotides are TGTGCCAGCAGCCAAGGCGCATTTCTAGCGGGGGGGGATGCCTACAATGAGCAGTTCTTC. This sequence encodes CASSQGAFLAGGDAYNEQFF.

The chain links TRBV11-2 to TRBJ2-7; no clear D gene. Germline V gene sequence: CDR1 SGHAT, CDR2 FQNNGV. The CDR3 runs 11 residues. Trimming cost V 4 bases and J 4 bases, with 5 bases left between them. CDR3 sequence: CASSWRYEQYF. The DNA for the CDR3 is TGTGCCAGCAGCTGGAGATACGAGCAGTACTTC.

The chain recombines TRBV9 with TRBJ2-1; D is uncertain. The CDR3 has 14 amino acids. CDR1 and CDR2 (germline): SGDLS, YYNGEE. Between the trimmed V and J ends, which lost 0 bases and 4 bases, there was a span of 8 bases. CDR3 sequence (DNA): TGTGCCAGCAGCGTAGGTCCAGGATACAATGAGCAGTTCTTC. This encodes CASSVGPGYNEQFF.

The chain recombines TRBV7-2 with TRBJ2-4; 10 bases line up with TRBD2. Losses at the gene ends were 1 base for V and 5 bases for J; bases not matched to a gene: 5. Germline V lookup: CDR1 SGHTA, CDR2 FQGNSA. There are 16 residues in the CDR3. The CDR3 DNA reads TGTGCCAGCAGCTTAGAAGGGCTAGCGGGGGAAAACATTCAGTACTTC. Encoded protein: CASSLEGLAGENIQYF.

The rearrangement joins TRBV25-1 to TRBJ1-3; D gene uncertain. Germline V gene lookup returns CDR1 MGHDK and CDR2 SYGVNS. V lost 7 bases and J 4 bases, leaving 5 bases between the germline ends. The CDR3 length is 11 residues. The DNA for the CDR3 is TGTGCCAGCACCAGGGGAAACACCATATATTTT. Residues: CASTRGNTIYF.

The chain couples TRBV9 to TRBJ2-1; no definite D call. The germline CDR1 and CDR2 sequences are SGDLS and YYNGEE. The CDR3 has 12 amino acids. V gave up 0 bases and J gave up 9 bases, with 7 bases separating them. The CDR3 DNA sequence: TGTGCCAGCAGCGTAGCTACAGCTGAGCAGTTCTTC. This codes for CASSVATAEQFF.

DNA for the CDR3: TGTGCCAGCAGCGTAGAAGCCCCCGATGAGCAGTTCTTC. Its translation is CASSVEAPDEQFF. The rearrangement uses TRBV9 and TRBJ2-1; the D is unclear. Trimming stripped 0 bases from V and 8 bases from J, with 9 bases between. Germline V CDR1 and CDR2: SGDLS, YYNGEE. This CDR3 has 13 amino acids.

The chain recombines TRBV12-3 or TRBV12-4 with TRBJ1-1, with D possibly matching TRBD1 (5 bases). The CDR3 extends over 14 amino acids. Trimming cost V 5 bases and J 1 base, with 11 bases left between them. The CDR3 region has the DNA TGTGCCAGCAGTCGGGGACGCAAGAACACTGAAGCTTTCTTT. Amino acids: CASSRGRKNTEAFF.

The rearrangement uses TRBV30 and TRBJ1-1, with D perhaps matching TRBD1 (5 bases). Germline V gene sequence: CDR1 GTSNPN, CDR2 SVGIG (reference sequence). V was cut by 3 bases and J by 1 base, with 12 bases left in between. The CDR3 contains 14 residues. CDR3: CAWSPGTGNTEAFF. CDR3 sequence (DNA): TGTGCCTGGAGCCCCGGGACTGGGAACACTGAAGCTTTCTTT.

The CDR3 nucleotides are TGTGCCAGCAGCTCAGGGGGCCCCTGGGAGCAGTACTTC. Translation: CASSSGGPWEQYF. This sequence joins TRBV7-9 and TRBJ2-7, with 8 bases aligning to TRBD1. V was pared by 4 bases and J by 7 bases, with 6 bases of the junction left unmatched. The V gene's germline CDR1 is SEHNR and CDR2 FQNEAQ (reference sequence). This CDR3 has 13 amino acids. The entire variable domain, with the rest obtained from reference TRBV7-9 and TRBJ2-7, is as follows: DTGVSQNPRHKITKRGQNVTFRCDPISEHNRLYWYRQTLGQGPEFLTYFQNEAQLEKSRLLSDRFSAERPKGSFSTLEIQRTEQGDSAMYLCASSSGGPWEQYFGPGTRLTVT.

The J gene is TRBJ2-5, the V gene TRBV7-6; D is ambiguous. The CDR3 contains 15 residues. V was shortened by 2 bases and J by 5 bases, with 15 bases between the two germline ends. The germline gives CDR1 SGHVS, CDR2 FNYEAQ. CDR3 coding DNA: TGTGCCAGCAGCTTAAAGGAAGGGCGCGCCGAGACCCAGTACTTC. Amino acids: CASSLKEGRAETQYF.